This TCR beta chain was identified in a study of blood T cell repertoires in COVID-19. Data came from immunoSEQ multiplex PCR; TCRdb stores just in-frame clones and leaves some out. Of a few hundred thousand clones in the sample, around 88% were seen once. Followed over time, Seattle patients had been enrolled while infection was active. The CDR3 extends over 17 amino acids. Germline CDR1 is SGHRS and CDR2 is YFSETQ. The germline V and J ends were trimmed by 2 bases and 3 bases, with 17 bases remaining between them. The genes are TRBV5-1 and TRBJ2-2; TRBD2 might be the D (7 bases). Sequences were obtained from peripheral blood. The TCR sequence derives from a woman aged 45 to 65 with COVID-19, enrolled during active disease. CDR3 residues: CASSFDEGGPDTGELFF. The CDR3 DNA follows: TGCGCCAGCAGCTTCGATGAGGGGGGGCCCGACACCGGGGAGCTGTTTTTT.